The T cell receptor (beta chain) under discussion was sequenced for a study of CXCR3-negative and CXCR3-positive naive CD8 T cells. General study points: Naive cells with CXCR3 showed TRB CDR3s that were more hydrophobic than those in CXCR3-negative naive cells.

This CDR3 is 13 amino acids long. The germline V gene encodes CDR1 LNHNV and CDR2 YYDKDF (reference sequence). 5' RACE that incorporated UMI labels was used to prepare the TRB cDNA libraries. TCRdb reprocessed the 5' RACE reads, keeping one entry per CDR3 protein, no DNA. Its listing shows approximately 90,000 distinct CDR3 sequences. Regarding this clonotype: Its antigen is still unknown.

The rearrangement joins TRBV15 to TRBJ2-1. The sequencing sample was made of naive CXCR3+ CD8+ T cells from blood. As to subset: CD45RO-CCR7+CD27+CD95- naive CD8+ T cells expressing CXCR3 (TNR3+). The clonotype originates from a human donor in good health. Some clones in this sample may be carry-over from other donors' samples. The chain's CDR3 is CATSHDENNEQFF.